This T cell receptor (beta chain) is from a study of blood T cell repertoires in COVID-19 (dated by TCRdb to 2020 to 2021). Study-wide context: Collaborator samples came from the United States, Italy and Spain and covered acute and convalescent phases of COVID-19. The prospective study material was composed of cDNA or gDNA derived from T cells, B-cell-depleted T cells, or PBMCs. Deeply sampled blood TCRbeta repertoires from subjects exposed to, actively infected with, or recovered from COVID-19 were included in the dataset. The repertoires were released in a freely available public database meant as a resource for research on the immune response to SARS-CoV-2. The samples were drawn from two sources: the first 160 participants of the ongoing ImmuneRACE study, and approximately 1,300 subjects contributed by 6 global collaborators. Nearly every sample came with metadata listing a de-identified subject ID, COVID-19 status, age in years and sex. Where HLA class I and class II types were available, the types were taken from metadata supplied by the sample provider, not from assay-based typing.

Here is what the overall study found, with its caveats: Clinical and demographic metadata were provided uncurated, with the amount varying by source and participant.

Enrolling through a virtual design, the prospective study's participants ranged in age from roughly 18 to 90 years and lived across about two dozen United States geographic areas. Cohort assignment in the prospective study relied on participant-reported clinical history from a screening survey and a study questionnaire. In the prospective study, mobile phlebotomists collected whole blood, serum and a nasopharyngeal or oropharyngeal swab from each participant. Participants in the prospective study had the option to provide additional blood draws and questionnaires over a roughly 2-month period. Before DNA extraction, prospective study blood samples were shipped either frozen or at room temperature. For this clone: What antigen it recognizes has not been identified. Base qualities are missing; no much larger clone stands one base away.

CDR1 SGHAT and CDR2 FQNNGV were looked up in the germline V gene. The CDR3 contains 15 residues, cysteine and phenylalanine counted. The read is trimmed to its CDR3 DNA, 45 bases read in frame from base 1. V is pared back by 9 bases and J by 1 base, with 18 bases lying between the germline termini. TCRbeta CDR3 regions were amplified from genomic DNA by means of the immunoSEQ Assay, a bias-controlled multiplex PCR. The authors processed their data as follows. Within the assay, amplification of reference gene primers was used to estimate how many nucleated cells each sample contained. To quantify the absolute abundance of each unique TCRbeta CDR3 rearrangement, sequence reads were collapsed and filtered. For each sample, productive Simpson clonality was calculated as the square root of Simpson's diversity index across productive rearrangements. TCRdb took over this immuneACCESS table, retaining in-frame rearrangements with V and J assigned. Such tables are incomplete; in checked studies, under half of the missing clones stem from an unresolved V gene, and the remainder is unexplained. V and J calls and clone size follow that table, whereas D and trimming were derived from the DNA. The sample includes approximately 260,000 clones, with approximately 89% observed a single time. 0.95% to 1.5% of the sample belongs to the ten largest clones.

This chain joins TRBV11-2 to TRBJ1-1, with TRBD1 perhaps the D gene, on 5 matching bases. Sequencing used PBMCs or T cells enriched from blood (not recorded which). The source of this sequence is a woman in her thirties or forties with acute COVID-19. At the DNA level, the sequence is TGTGCCAGTTCAAACTCTCAGGGTTGGAACACTGAAGCTTTCTTT. Translated, it gives CASSNSQGWNTEAFF.